This entry is about one TCR beta chain. The CDR3 spans 14 residues. Trimming shortened V by 0 bases and J by 2 bases, and 6 bases separated the two germline ends. Germline lookup yields CDR1 SGHRS and CDR2 YFSETQ. This specimen belongs to a study of blood T cell repertoires in COVID-19. In the authors' methods: The assay estimated nucleated cells by amplifying reference gene primers. Sequenced by immunoSEQ multiplex PCR; TCRdb stores in-frame clones only, minus some. D and trimming come from the DNA, and the V and J calls and clone size come from that table. This table has some 120,000 clones, approximately 82% appearing once.

The TCR originated in a woman aged 45-60 years with acute or convalescent COVID-19. Sequenced input: peripheral blood. This chain links TRBV5-1 with TRBJ1-3; D is uncertain. DNA for the CDR3: TGCGCCAGCAGCTTGGGAACAGCTGGAAACACCATATATTTT. Translated: CASSLGTAGNTIYF. Full variable domain (missing parts from reference TRBV5-1 and TRBJ1-3): KAGVTQTPRYLIKTRGQQVTLSCSPISGHRSVSWYQQTPGQGLQFLFEYFSETQRNKGNFPGRFSGRQFSNSRSEMNVSTLELGDSALYLCASSLGTAGNTIYFGEGSWLTVV.